The sequence of this T cell receptor beta chain was determined in a study of blood T cell repertoires in COVID-19. V was cut by 5 bases and J by 9 bases, with 11 bases left in between. The CDR3 extends over 12 amino acids. Germline CDR1 and CDR2: SGHVS and FNYEAQ. The protocol was immunoSEQ multiplex PCR, while the TCRdb copy is restricted to in-frame clones and leaves out a portion. The table includes 150,000 to 200,000 clones, roughly 83% detected once. Participants, 18 to 89 years old, spanned approximately 25 US areas. The chain combines TRBV7-6 with TRBJ1-5; D ambiguous. The origin of this receptor is a woman aged 60-75 years who had recovered from COVID-19. Sequenced material: PBMCs or T cells enriched from blood (not recorded which). CDR3 DNA: TGTGCCAGCAGCGACTCAATGGGGCCCCAGCATTTT. It specifies CASSDSMGPQHF.